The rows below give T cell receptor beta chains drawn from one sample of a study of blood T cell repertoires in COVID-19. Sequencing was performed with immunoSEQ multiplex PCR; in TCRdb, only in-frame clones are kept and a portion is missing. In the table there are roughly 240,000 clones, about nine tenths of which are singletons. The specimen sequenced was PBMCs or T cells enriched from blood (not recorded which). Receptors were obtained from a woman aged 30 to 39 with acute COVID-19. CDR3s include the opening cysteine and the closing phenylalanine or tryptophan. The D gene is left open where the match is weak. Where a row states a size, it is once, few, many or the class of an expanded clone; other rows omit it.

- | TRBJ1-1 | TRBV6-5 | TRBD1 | CASSPRGVSEAFF | TGTGCCAGCAGTCCCAGGGGGGTTTCTGAAGCTTTCTTT
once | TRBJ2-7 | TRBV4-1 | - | CASSQGDSSYEQYF | TGCGCCAGCAGCCAAGGTGACAGCTCCTACGAGCAGTACTTC
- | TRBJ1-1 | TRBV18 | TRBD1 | CASSPRDRGMNTEAFF | TGTGCCAGCTCACCAAGGGACAGGGGCATGAACACTGAAGCTTTCTTT
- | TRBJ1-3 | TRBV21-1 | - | CASSMRTSGNTIYF | TGTGCCAGCAGCATGCGCACCTCTGGAAACACCATATATTTT
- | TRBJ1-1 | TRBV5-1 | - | CASSLAGDDTEAFF | TGCGCCAGCAGCTTGGCAGGGGACGACACTGAAGCTTTCTTT
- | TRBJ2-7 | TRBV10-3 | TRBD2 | CAISDESSGGNMYEQYF | TGTGCCATCAGTGATGAGAGTAGCGGGGGGAATATGTACGAGCAGTACTTC
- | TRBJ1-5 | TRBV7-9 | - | CASSSSTRGFRPQHF | TGTGCCAGCAGCTCTAGCACCCGAGGGTTTCGGCCCCAGCATTTT
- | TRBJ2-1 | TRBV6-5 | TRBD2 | CASSYSASGGDNEQFF | TGTGCCAGCAGTTACTCGGCGTCGGGGGGAGACAATGAGCAGTTCTTC
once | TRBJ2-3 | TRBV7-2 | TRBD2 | CASSLELAGGSDTQYF | TGTGCCAGCAGCTTAGAGTTAGCGGGGGGATCAGATACGCAGTATTTT
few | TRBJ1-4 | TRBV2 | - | CASKQRQNSEKLFF | TGTGCCAGTAAGCAAAGACAGAATTCTGAAAAACTGTTTTTT
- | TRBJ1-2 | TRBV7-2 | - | CASSLGFHSGYGYTF | TGTGCCAGCAGCTTAGGTTTCCACTCCGGGTATGGCTACACCTTC
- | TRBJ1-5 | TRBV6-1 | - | CASSDRVSQPQHF | TGTGCCAGCAGTGACAGGGTCTCTCAGCCCCAGCATTTT
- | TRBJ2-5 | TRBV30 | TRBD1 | CAWQGAWETQYF | TGTGCCTGGCAGGGGGCTTGGGAGACCCAGTACTTC
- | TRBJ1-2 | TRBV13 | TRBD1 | CASRPGGQGAAPYGYTF | TGTGCCAGCAGACCAGGGGGACAGGGGGCGGCTCCCTATGGCTACACCTTC
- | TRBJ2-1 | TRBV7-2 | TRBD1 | CASSFGQGSYNEQFF | TGTGCCAGCAGCTTTGGACAGGGTTCCTACAATGAGCAGTTCTTC
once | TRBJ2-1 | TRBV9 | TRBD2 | CASSVGGGVYNEQFF | TGTGCCAGCAGCGTAGGCGGGGGGGTCTACAATGAGCAGTTCTTC
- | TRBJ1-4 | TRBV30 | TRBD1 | CAWGQGSEKLFF | TGTGCCTGGGGACAGGGAAGTGAAAAACTGTTTTTT
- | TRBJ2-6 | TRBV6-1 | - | CASSEVQGTGANVLTF | TGTGCCAGCAGTGAGGTCCAGGGTACTGGGGCCAACGTCCTGACTTTC
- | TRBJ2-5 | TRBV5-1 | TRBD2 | CASSLALAGGRYETQYF | TGCGCCAGCAGCTTGGCCTTAGCGGGGGGAAGATATGAGACCCAGTACTTC
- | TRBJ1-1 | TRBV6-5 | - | CASSHREGTEAFF | TGTGCCAGCAGCCACAGGGAGGGCACTGAAGCTTTCTTT
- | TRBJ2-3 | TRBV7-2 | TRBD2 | CASSWSGGPYGAQYF | TGTGCCAGCAGCTGGAGCGGGGGACCATACGGTGCGCAGTATTTT
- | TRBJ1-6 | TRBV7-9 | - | CASSFSANSPLHF | TGTGCCAGCAGCTTTAGCGCGAATTCACCCCTCCACTTT
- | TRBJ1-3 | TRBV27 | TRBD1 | CASSWDSSGNTIYF | TGTGCCAGCAGTTGGGACAGCTCTGGAAACACCATATATTTT
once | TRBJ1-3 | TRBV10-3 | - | CAISESSEGEGNTIYF | TGTGCCATCAGTGAGTCCTCCGAGGGGGAAGGAAACACCATATATTTT
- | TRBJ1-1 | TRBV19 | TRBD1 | CAASGTGGAGGAFF | TGTGCCGCTTCCGGGACAGGGGGCGCGGGCGGAGCTTTCTTT
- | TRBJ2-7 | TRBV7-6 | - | CASSLDPGTAYEQYF | TGTGCCAGCAGCTTAGACCCGGGGACTGCCTACGAGCAGTACTTC
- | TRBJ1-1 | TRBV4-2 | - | CASSQGQLNTEAFF | TGTGCCAGCAGCCAAGGCCAGTTGAACACTGAAGCTTTCTTT
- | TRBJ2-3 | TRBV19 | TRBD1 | CASSLQGASQDTQYF | TGTGCCAGTAGCCTCCAGGGGGCGTCACAAGATACGCAGTATTTT
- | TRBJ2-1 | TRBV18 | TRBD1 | CASSPTFGTGGNEQFF | TGTGCCAGCTCACCAACCTTCGGGACAGGGGGCAATGAGCAGTTCTTC
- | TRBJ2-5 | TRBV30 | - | CAWSLGSGLQETQYF | TGTGCCTGGAGTTTGGGTTCAGGGTTACAAGAGACCCAGTACTTC
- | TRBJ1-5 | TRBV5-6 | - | CASSWGGRGPQHF | TGTGCCAGCAGCTGGGGGGGCCGGGGGCCCCAGCATTTT
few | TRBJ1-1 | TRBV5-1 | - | CASSRQGGNTEAFF | TGCGCCAGCAGCCGACAAGGGGGAAACACTGAAGCTTTCTTT
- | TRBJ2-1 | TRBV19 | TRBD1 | CASSPGQVRYNEQFF | TGTGCCAGTAGCCCGGGACAGGTCCGCTACAATGAGCAGTTCTTC
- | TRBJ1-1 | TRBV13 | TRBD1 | CASTKNRGRNTEAFF | TGTGCCAGCACGAAAAACAGGGGGCGGAACACTGAAGCTTTCTTT
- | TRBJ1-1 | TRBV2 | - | CASSDRVDGGQSNTEAFF | TGTGCCAGCAGTGATCGGGTTGACGGGGGGCAGTCGAACACTGAAGCTTTCTTT
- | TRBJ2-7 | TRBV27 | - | CASSLSGERSYEQYF | TGTGCCAGCAGTTTATCTGGGGAGAGGTCCTACGAGCAGTACTTC
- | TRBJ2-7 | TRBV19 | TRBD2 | CASSSQRTSGGYEQYF | TGTGCCAGTAGTAGCCAGAGGACTAGCGGGGGATACGAGCAGTACTTC
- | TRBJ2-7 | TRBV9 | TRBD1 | CASSVGDSASYEQYF | TGTGCCAGCAGCGTAGGGGACAGTGCTTCCTACGAGCAGTACTTC
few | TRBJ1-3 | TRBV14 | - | CASSQSFSGNTIYF | TGTGCCAGCAGCCAATCGTTCTCTGGAAACACCATATATTTT
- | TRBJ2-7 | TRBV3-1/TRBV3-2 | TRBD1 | CASSRRGWGGQGPYEQYF | TGTGCCAGCAGCCGAAGGGGCTGGGGGGGACAGGGACCCTACGAGCAGTACTTC
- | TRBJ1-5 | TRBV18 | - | CASSPGKNQPQHF | TGTGCCAGCTCACCGGGCAAGAATCAGCCCCAGCATTTT